This T cell receptor beta chain was sequenced in a study of T cell changes during pregnancy in multiple sclerosis. In its sample, this clone ranks as medium-sized (0.01 to 0.1%). This CDR3 has 15 residues. Germline CDR1 and CDR2: MDHEN and SYDVKM. Trimming left V 3 bases short and J 2 bases short, with 11 bases between. TCRdb's copy holds only in-frame clones and misses some; the assay was immunoSEQ multiplex PCR. Here the sample spans roughly 30,000 clones, around nine tenths being singletons. This TCR was recovered from a female donor in good health, enrolled as a control in a pregnancy study. The source material was CD4+ T cells from peripheral blood mononuclear cells, sampled in the first trimester of pregnancy. V usage is TRBV28 and J usage is TRBJ1-5; no clear D gene. This CDR3 reads CASSLHQAGNQPQHF. CDR3 nucleotide sequence: TGTGCCAGCAGTTTGCATCAAGCCGGCAATCAGCCCCAGCATTTT.